The 31 T cell receptor beta chains listed next were all sequenced from one sample in a study of T cell changes during pregnancy in multiple sclerosis. The data were produced by immunoSEQ multiplex PCR, yet TCRdb's version contains in-frame clones alone and is incomplete. The table has under 85,000 clones, approximately 94% seen once. This specimen consisted of peripheral blood, obtained in the third trimester of pregnancy. Receptors were obtained from a female donor with multiple sclerosis, enrolled in a pregnancy study.

This clone turned up a few times. V is TRBV9 and J is TRBJ2-5; 11 nucleotides agree with TRBD2. The J segment lost 5 bases and the V segment lost 4 bases, leaving 16 bases of the junction unmatched. The V gene's germline CDR1 is SGDLS and CDR2 YYNGEE. The CDR3 consists of 18 residues. Written as DNA, the CDR3 is TGTGCCAGCAGCCCGTTCCCATTTAGCGGGGGGGCCTACGAGACCCAGTACTTC. Translation gives CASSPFPFSGGAYETQYF. Drawing the rest from reference TRBV9 and TRBJ2-5, the complete variable domain is DSGVTQTPKHLITATGQRVTLRCSPRSGDLSVYWYQQSLDQGLQFLIQYYNGEERAKGNILERFSAQQFPDLHSELNLSSLELGDSALYFCASSPFPFSGGAYETQYFGPGTRLLVL.

In this sample, this clone turned up a few times. The chain employs TRBV27 and TRBJ1-1; D call uncertain. The germline V gene has CDR1 MNHEY and CDR2 SMNVEV (reference sequence). V was cut by 3 bases and J by 0 bases, with 8 bases left in between. This CDR3 region has 14 residues. The CDR3 region has the DNA TGTGCCAGCAGTTTCCGAGGCCTGAACACTGAAGCTTTCTTT. This encodes CASSFRGLNTEAFF.

The V call is TRBV7-8, the J call TRBJ1-4, with 7 bases identical to TRBD1. CDR1 and CDR2 (germline): SGHVS, FQNEAQ. After removal of 5 bases from V and 8 bases from J, the junction contained 17 bases not matched to a gene. This CDR3 spans 17 amino acids. CDR3 DNA: TGTGCCAGCAGCCCAATTTATTTAGACAGGGACGGGGAAAAACTGTTTTTT. Translating it yields CASSPIYLDRDGEKLFF. Variable domain in full (rest from reference TRBV7-8 and TRBJ1-4): GAGVSQSPRYKVAKRGQDVALRCDPISGHVSLFWYQQALGQGPEFLTYFQNEAQLDKSGLPSDRFFAERPEGSVSTLKIQRTQQEDSAVYLCASSPIYLDRDGEKLFFGSGTQLSVL.

The chain employs TRBV5-1 and TRBJ2-1, with 10 bases matching TRBD2. The CDR3 is made up of 16 amino acids. V shed 4 bases, J shed 8 bases, and the junction held 12 bases outside the gene matches. Germline values: CDR1 SGHRS, CDR2 YFSETQ. The CDR3 coding sequence is TGCGCCAGCAGCGTTGGACTAGCGGATAAAGGGGATGAGCAGTTCTTC. It translates to CASSVGLADKGDEQFF.

The chain couples TRBV7-3 to TRBJ2-3; TRBD2 matches 12 bases. The CDR3 runs 18 residues. Per the germline V gene, CDR1 is SGHTA and CDR2 is FQGTGA. V lost 2 bases and J lost 3; bases outside the gene matches: 9. CDR3 bases: TGTGCCAGCAGCTTACGGGGCCTACTAGCGGGGGGAACAGATACGCAGTATTTT. Protein: CASSLRGLLAGGTDTQYF.

The chain is built from TRBV30 and TRBJ1-5, with D possibly TRBD1 on 6 matching bases. Trimming removed 0 bases from V and 7 bases from J, with 13 bases in between. This CDR3 is 14 amino acids long. Germline values: CDR1 GTSNPN, CDR2 SVGIG (reference sequence). Here the CDR3 reads CAWSVLQGGQPQHF. CDR3 sequence (DNA): TGTGCCTGGAGTGTACTACAGGGCGGACAGCCCCAGCATTTT.

Written as DNA, the CDR3 is TGCAGCGTTGAAGGTTTCGCGAGGACCGGGGAGCTGTTTTTT. Protein product: CSVEGFARTGELFF. The chain links TRBV29-1 to TRBJ2-2; D gene ambiguous. Germline CDR1 SQVTM, CDR2 ANQGSEA. The CDR3 sequence is 14 residues long. V lost 1 base and J lost 5, with 11 bases in between.

The V gene is TRBV7-9, the J gene TRBJ1-2; 8 bases align to TRBD1. Germline assignment: CDR1 SEHNR and CDR2 FQNEAQ (reference sequence). This CDR3 contains 14 residues. V gave up 4 bases and J gave up 8 bases; unmatched junction bases: 9. CDR3 sequence: CASSSTKDRGGYTF. For the CDR3, the DNA is TGTGCCAGCAGCTCAACCAAAGACAGGGGAGGCTACACCTTC.

This chain links TRBV6-5 with TRBJ1-2; 9 bases align to TRBD1. V lost 4 bases to trimming and J lost 8 bases; unmatched junction nucleotides: 8. The CDR3 consists of 14 residues. The germline V gene has CDR1 MNHEY and CDR2 SVGAGI. The CDR3 spells CASSFKQGARGYTF. CDR3 nucleotides: TGTGCCAGCAGTTTTAAACAGGGGGCGCGGGGCTACACCTTC.

The chain employs TRBV5-4 and TRBJ1-1, with TRBD1 matching over 7 bases. CDR1 SGHNT and CDR2 YYREEE come from the germline V gene (reference sequence). There are 14 residues in the CDR3. V dropped 2 bases and J dropped 3; count of bases not matched to a gene: 4. The CDR3 is CASSFRGQDTEAFF. CDR3 DNA: TGTGCCAGCAGCTTTAGGGGGCAGGACACTGAAGCTTTCTTT.

In this sample, this clone turned up once. This chain links TRBV6-6 with TRBJ1-2; D unresolved. The CDR3 sequence is 13 residues long. V lost 2 bases to trimming and J lost 0 bases, with 4 bases between them. CDR1 and CDR2 from the germline V gene are MNHNY and SVGAGI (reference sequence). CDR3 amino acids: CASSYTTNYGYTF. CDR3 nucleotides: TGTGCCAGCAGTTACACTACTAACTATGGCTACACCTTC.

The CDR3, as DNA: TGTGCCAGCAGACTCCGCGGGGGATACACCGGGGAGCTGTTTTTT. It specifies CASRLRGGYTGELFF. The chain is built from TRBV6-5 and TRBJ2-2; 7 positions match TRBD2. Losses at the gene ends were 6 bases for V and 3 bases for J; bases not matched to a gene: 7. Germline values: CDR1 MNHEY, CDR2 SVGAGI. The CDR3 totals 15 residues.

The rearrangement uses TRBV5-4 and TRBJ1-2; 7 bases fit TRBD1. The germline CDR1 and CDR2 sequences are SGHNT and YYREEE (reference sequence). The CDR3 is 15 amino acids. After removal of 4 bases from V and 0 bases from J, the junction contained 6 bases not matched to a gene. The CDR3: CASSPDRASNYGYTF. In nucleotides, the CDR3 is TGTGCCAGCAGCCCCGACAGGGCGTCTAACTATGGCTACACCTTC.

The V and J genes are TRBV19 and TRBJ2-1; a possible D gene is TRBD2 (6 bases). The CDR3 contains 14 residues. V gave up 3 bases and J gave up 6 bases, with 12 bases separating them. Germline V gene data show CDR1 as LNHDA and CDR2 as SQIVND (reference sequence). The CDR3 DNA follows: TGTGCCAGTAGTATCGCACTAGCCCCCAATGAGCAGTTCTTC. As protein: CASSIALAPNEQFF. The complete variable domain, with remaining parts taken from reference TRBV19 and TRBJ2-1, reads DGGITQSPKYLFRKEGQNVTLSCEQNLNHDAMYWYRQDPGQGLRLIYYSQIVNDFQKGDIAEGYSVSREKKESFPLTVTSAQKNPTAFYLCASSIALAPNEQFFGPGTRLTVL.

V and J are TRBV7-3 and TRBJ2-5; D possibly corresponds to TRBD1 (5 bases). Per germline, CDR1 SGHTA and CDR2 FQGTGA. This CDR3 comprises 13 residues. V lost 4 bases, J lost 2 bases, and 8 bases lay in between. This CDR3 reads CASSSDRQETQYF. DNA of the CDR3: TGTGCCAGCAGCTCCGACAGACAAGAGACCCAGTACTTC.

This clone was seen a single time. CDR3: CASSRGNRYNEQFF. The CDR3 DNA follows: TGTGCCAGCAGCCGGGGGAACCGATACAATGAGCAGTTCTTC. The chain links TRBV6-6 to TRBJ2-1, with a tentative D call TRBD2 (6 bases). V gave up 6 bases and J gave up 4 bases, with 13 bases separating them. CDR3 length: 14 amino acids. CDR1 MNHNY and CDR2 SVGAGI come from the germline V gene (reference sequence).

A single count supports this clone. This chain uses TRBV6-5 with TRBJ2-7, with TRBD1 identical over 7 bases. In germline, CDR1 is MNHEY, CDR2 SVGAGI. The CDR3 sequence is 15 residues long. V dropped 5 bases and J dropped 7; count of bases not matched to a gene: 14. The CDR3 region has the DNA TGTGCCAGCAGTCGAAGGAACAGGGGTATTTATGAGCAGTACTTC. This sequence encodes CASSRRNRGIYEQYF.

The J gene is TRBJ1-5, the V gene TRBV18; D remains unclear. The germline V gene encodes CDR1 KGHSH and CDR2 LQKENI. Trimming removed 0 bases from V and 2 bases from J, with 17 bases in between. The CDR3 consists of 18 residues. CDR3 in amino acids: CASSPPTWEGTGNQPQHF. In DNA form, the CDR3 reads TGTGCCAGCTCACCACCAACCTGGGAGGGTACGGGCAATCAGCCCCAGCATTTT.

This chain links TRBV9 with TRBJ2-7, with a weak D call TRBD2 (6 bases). Trimming pared 0 bases from V and 3 bases from J, leaving 10 bases between. The CDR3 is made up of 14 amino acids. Per germline, CDR1 SGDLS and CDR2 YYNGEE. The DNA for the CDR3 is TGTGCCAGCAGCGTAGGACTAGAGGGCTACGAGCAGTACTTC. It is translated as CASSVGLEGYEQYF.

The rearrangement links TRBV5-1 to TRBJ2-3, with D hard to call. Germline V gene data show CDR1 as SGHRS and CDR2 as YFSETQ. With 2 bases removed from V and 10 bases from J, the gap between germline ends came to 20 bases. The CDR3 covers 15 residues. CDR3 sequence reads: CASSLFLGPAVAQYF. CDR3 DNA: TGCGCCAGCAGCTTATTCCTAGGCCCCGCCGTCGCGCAGTATTTT.

The chain combines TRBV18 with TRBJ2-4; maybe TRBD1 (5 bases). Germline V lookup: CDR1 KGHSH, CDR2 LQKENI. Trimming removed 0 bases from V and 4 bases from J, with 10 bases in between. The CDR3 has 15 amino acids. CDR3: CASSPPGLGKNIQYF. CDR3 nucleotides: TGTGCCAGCTCACCACCGGGGCTAGGAAAAAACATTCAGTACTTC.

V usage is TRBV5-4 and J usage is TRBJ1-1, with D perhaps TRBD1 (5 bases). This CDR3 contains 14 residues. V shed 2 bases and J shed 4 bases, with 12 bases lying between them. Germline V CDR1 and CDR2: SGHNT, YYREEE (reference sequence). The CDR3 loop reads CASSFRGPGTEAFF. The DNA of the CDR3 is TGTGCCAGCAGCTTTAGGGGCCCAGGCACTGAAGCTTTCTTT. Full variable domain (outside the CDR3, taken from reference TRBV5-4 and TRBJ1-1): ETGVTQSPTHLIKTRGQQVTLRCSSQSGHNTVSWYQQALGQGPQFIFQYYREEENGRGNFPPRFSGLQFPNYSSELNVNALELDDSALYLCASSFRGPGTEAFFGQGTRLTVV.

J is TRBJ1-4 and V is TRBV18; D gene ambiguous. Deletions cut 0 bases from V and 0 bases from J, with 8 bases between. The CDR3 contains 16 residues. Germline loops: CDR1 KGHSH, CDR2 LQKENI. CDR3 nucleotides: TGTGCCAGCTCACCACCGGAGATTTCAACTAATGAAAAACTGTTTTTT. Protein sequence: CASSPPEISTNEKLFF.

The V and J genes are TRBV7-2 and TRBJ2-1; 10 bases align to TRBD2. This CDR3 has 17 amino acids. Unmatched junction bases numbered 7, after V lost 1 base and J lost 4 bases. In germline, CDR1 is SGHTA, CDR2 FQGNSA. The CDR3 DNA sequence: TGTGCCAGCAGCTTAGTGGCCCGAGCGGGGGGGTACAATGAGCAGTTCTTC. Protein sequence: CASSLVARAGGYNEQFF.

J is TRBJ1-3 and V is TRBV7-2; TRBD1 agrees at 10 bases. The V segment lost 5 bases and the J segment 0 bases; nucleotides outside the gene matches: 4. The CDR3 is 16 amino acids. Germline V gene data show CDR1 as SGHTA and CDR2 as FQGNSA. CDR3 nucleotide sequence: TGTGCCAGCAGCCATAGGGACAGGGGCTCTGGAAACACCATATATTTT. Its translation is CASSHRDRGSGNTIYF.

This sequence joins TRBV25-1 and TRBJ1-5; D ambiguous. This CDR3 contains 14 residues. Deletions cut 6 bases from V and 2 bases from J, with 11 bases between. The V gene's germline CDR1 is MGHDK and CDR2 SYGVNS. Written as DNA, the CDR3 is TGTGCCAGCAGCCCCCCCGGGGGCAATCAGCCCCAGCATTTT. This codes for CASSPPGGNQPQHF. The complete variable domain, with remaining parts taken from reference TRBV25-1 and TRBJ1-5, reads EADIYQTPRYLVIGTGKKITLECSQTMGHDKMYWYQQDPGMELHLIHYSYGVNSTEKGDLSSESTVSRIRTEHFPLTLESARPSHTSQYLCASSPPGGNQPQHFGDGTRLSIL.

This clone occurred once. The rearrangement uses TRBV10-1 and TRBJ2-5, with 10 nucleotides matching TRBD1. CDR1 and CDR2 (germline): WNHNN, SYGVQD (reference sequence). J gave up 5 bases and V 4 bases, and 19 bases lay outside the gene matches. The CDR3 spans 19 residues. The CDR3, as DNA: TGCGCCAGCAGTGTCCCGGGGGACAGGGGCCGAAAACCTCCCGAGACCCAGTACTTC. Translating gives CASSVPGDRGRKPPETQYF.

This clone was picked up one time. The chain carries TRBV7-8 and TRBJ2-1, with TRBD2 matching over 11 bases. This CDR3 comprises 18 residues. CDR1 is SGHVS, CDR2 FQNEAQ, per germline. V lost 1 base, J lost 5 bases, and 10 bases stayed unmatched. The CDR3: CASSLEGTSGGRNNEQFF. DNA of the CDR3: TGTGCCAGCAGCTTAGAGGGCACTAGCGGGGGCCGGAACAATGAGCAGTTCTTC.

The chain links TRBV5-1 to TRBJ1-1; 9 bases are shared with TRBD1. With 3 bases clipped from V and 5 bases from J, the junction kept 5 bases outside the gene matches. From germline, CDR1 is SGHRS and CDR2 YFSETQ. The CDR3 is made up of 14 amino acids. The CDR3 here is CASSSPGQGTEAFF. As DNA, the CDR3 is TGCGCCAGCAGCTCGCCGGGACAGGGAACTGAAGCTTTCTTT.

The V gene is TRBV7-2, the J gene TRBJ2-1; 8 bases agree with TRBD2. Germline V gives CDR1 SGHTA, CDR2 FQGNSA. The length of the CDR3 is 15 residues. V shed 4 bases, J shed 7 bases, and the junction held 9 bases outside the gene matches. CDR3 sequence (DNA): TGTGCCAGCAGCTCGGGCGCCGGGGGGGGTAATGAGCAGTTCTTC. Translated, it gives CASSSGAGGGNEQFF. The full variable domain, in which reference TRBV7-2 and TRBJ2-1 provide the parts outside the CDR3, is GAGVSQSPSNKVTEKGKDVELRCDPISGHTALYWYRQSLGQGLEFLIYFQGNSAPDKSGLPSDRFSAERTGGSVSTLTIQRTQQEDSAVYLCASSSGAGGGNEQFFGPGTRLTVL.

The chain combines TRBV11-2 with TRBJ2-3; 7 bases fit TRBD1. Germline lookup yields CDR1 SGHAT and CDR2 FQNNGV. There are 14 residues in the CDR3. V lost 2 bases to trimming and J lost 6 bases; unmatched junction nucleotides: 5. The CDR3 is CASSLTGVGDTQYF. In DNA, the CDR3 is TGTGCCAGCAGCTTAACAGGGGTAGGGGATACGCAGTATTTT.